This note documents a single TCR beta chain sequence. A single record per CDR3 protein comes from TCRdb applying MiXCR to the RT-PCR reads. This sample carries around 600,000 distinct CDR3 sequences, about 11% of them seen once, and the ten largest clones take about 11%. The source of the sample is a study of response to subunit inactivated influenza vaccine. This CDR3 has 13 amino acids. Germline CDR1 reads MNHNY; CDR2 reads SVGAGI (reference sequence). V dropped 7 bases and J dropped 3 bases, with 10 bases sitting between them. This sample also appeared in a second study, on T cells expressing NK-cell markers. Turning to that study: UMI-tagged 5'RACE template switching yielded the TCR beta cDNA. It was from sorted CD3+CD56+NKG2C+, CD3+CD56+NKG2C- and CD3+CD56-NKG2C+ T cells that TCR beta repertoires came. A few donors' CD3+CD56-NKG2C+ cells were dominated by the same clonotypes.

The chain joins TRBV6-6 to TRBJ2-4; D is uncertain. The sequences come from PBMCs from blood, collected on the day of vaccination. The source is a middle-aged man who received an inactivated influenza vaccine. The CDR3 nucleotides read TGTGCCAGCACCCCCCCAAACAAAAACATTCAGTACTTC. Residues: CASTPPNKNIQYF.